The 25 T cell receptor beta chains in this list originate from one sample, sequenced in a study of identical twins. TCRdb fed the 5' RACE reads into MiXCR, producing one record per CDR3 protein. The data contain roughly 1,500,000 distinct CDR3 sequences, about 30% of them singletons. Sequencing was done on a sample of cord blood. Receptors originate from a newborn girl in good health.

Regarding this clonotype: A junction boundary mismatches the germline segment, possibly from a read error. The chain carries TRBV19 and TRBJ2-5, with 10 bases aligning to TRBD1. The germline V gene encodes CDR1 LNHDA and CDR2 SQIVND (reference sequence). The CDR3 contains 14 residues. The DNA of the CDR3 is TGTGCCAGTAGTATAGGGGACAGGGGAGAGACCCGGTACTTC. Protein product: CASSIGDRGETRYF. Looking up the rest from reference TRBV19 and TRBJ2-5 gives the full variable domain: DGGITQSPKYLFRKEGQNVTLSCEQNLNHDAMYWYRQDPGQGLRLIYYSQIVNDFQKGDIAEGYSVSREKKESFPLTVTSAQKNPTAFYLCASSIGDRGETRYFGPGTRLLVL.

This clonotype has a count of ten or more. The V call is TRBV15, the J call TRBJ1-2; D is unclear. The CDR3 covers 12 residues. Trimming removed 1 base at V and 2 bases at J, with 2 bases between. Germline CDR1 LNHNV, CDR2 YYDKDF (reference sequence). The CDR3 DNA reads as TGTGCCACCAGCAGAGCAAACTATGGCTACACCTTC. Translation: CATSRANYGYTF.

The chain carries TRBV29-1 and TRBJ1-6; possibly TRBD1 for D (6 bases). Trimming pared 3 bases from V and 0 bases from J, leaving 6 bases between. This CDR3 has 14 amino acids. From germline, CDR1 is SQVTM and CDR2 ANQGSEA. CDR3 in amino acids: CSVDRGSYNSPLHF. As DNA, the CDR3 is TGCAGCGTTGACAGGGGCTCCTATAATTCACCCCTCCACTTT.

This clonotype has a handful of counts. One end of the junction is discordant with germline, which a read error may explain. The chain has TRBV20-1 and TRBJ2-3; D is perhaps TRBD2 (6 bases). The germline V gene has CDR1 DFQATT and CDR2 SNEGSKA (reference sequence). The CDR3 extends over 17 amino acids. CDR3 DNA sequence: TGCAGTGCTAGAGATTTATCCCTAGCGCCTAGCACAGATACGCGGTATTTT. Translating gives CSARDLSLAPSTDTRYF.

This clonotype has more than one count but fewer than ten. CDR3 sequence: CASSRWGQGRNQPQHF. CDR3 coding DNA: TGTGCCAGCAGTCGTTGGGGACAGGGCCGCAATCAGCCCCAGCATTTT. This chain connects TRBV12-3 or TRBV12-4 to TRBJ1-5, with 9 nucleotides matching TRBD1. This CDR3 is built from 16 residues. The V and J ends lost 5 bases and 2 bases, in that order; junction bases with no gene match: 7.

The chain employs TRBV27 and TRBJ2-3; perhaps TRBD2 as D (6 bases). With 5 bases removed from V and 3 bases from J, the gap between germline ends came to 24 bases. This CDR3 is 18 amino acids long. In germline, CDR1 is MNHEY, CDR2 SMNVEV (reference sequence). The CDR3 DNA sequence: TGTGCCAGCAGTCCCGCCCGGGCGGCGGGGTATTTGACAGATACGCAGTATTTT. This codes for CASSPARAAGYLTDTQYF.

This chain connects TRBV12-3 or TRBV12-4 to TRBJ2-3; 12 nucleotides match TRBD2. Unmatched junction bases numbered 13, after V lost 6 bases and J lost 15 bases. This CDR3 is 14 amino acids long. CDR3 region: CASRTSGRTDVQYF. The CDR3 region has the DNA TGTGCCAGCAGGACTAGCGGGAGAACAGATGTGCAATATTTT.

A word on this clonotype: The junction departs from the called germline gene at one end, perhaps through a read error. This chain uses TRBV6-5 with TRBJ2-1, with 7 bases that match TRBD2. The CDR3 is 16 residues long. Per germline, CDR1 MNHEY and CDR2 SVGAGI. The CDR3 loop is CAGSYGRTRYYNEQFF. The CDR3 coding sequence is TGTGCCGGCAGTTACGGTAGGACTAGATACTACAATGAGCAGTTCTTC.

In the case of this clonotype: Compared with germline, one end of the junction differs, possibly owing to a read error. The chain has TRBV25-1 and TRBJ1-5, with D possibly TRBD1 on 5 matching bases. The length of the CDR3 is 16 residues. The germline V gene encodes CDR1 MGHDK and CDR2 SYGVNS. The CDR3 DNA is TGTACCAGCAGTGACCTTCGACAGACTAGCAATCAGCCCCAGCATTTT. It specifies CTSSDLRQTSNQPQHF.

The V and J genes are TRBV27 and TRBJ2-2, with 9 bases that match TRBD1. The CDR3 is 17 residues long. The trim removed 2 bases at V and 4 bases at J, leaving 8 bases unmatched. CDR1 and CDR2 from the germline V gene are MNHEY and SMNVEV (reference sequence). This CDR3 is CASSLGGQGVSTGELFF. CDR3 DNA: TGTGCCAGCAGTTTAGGGGGACAGGGAGTGTCCACCGGGGAGCTGTTTTTT.

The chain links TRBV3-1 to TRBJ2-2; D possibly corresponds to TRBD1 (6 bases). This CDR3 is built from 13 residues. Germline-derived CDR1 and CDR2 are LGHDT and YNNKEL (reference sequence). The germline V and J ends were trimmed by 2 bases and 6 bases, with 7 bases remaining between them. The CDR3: CASSQRTAGELFF. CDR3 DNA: TGTGCCAGCAGCCAAAGGACAGCCGGGGAGCTGTTTTTT.

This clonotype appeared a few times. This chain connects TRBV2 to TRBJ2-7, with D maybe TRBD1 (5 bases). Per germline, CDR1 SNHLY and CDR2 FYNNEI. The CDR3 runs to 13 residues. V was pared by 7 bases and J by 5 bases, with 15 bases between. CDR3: CASMQDISHEQYF. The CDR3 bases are TGTGCCAGCATGCAGGACATATCCCACGAGCAGTACTTC.

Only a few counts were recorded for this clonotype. The DNA for the CDR3 is TGTGCCAGCAGTGAGGCCGGGTATAGCACAGATACGCAGTATTTT. It codes for CASSEAGYSTDTQYF. The chain uses TRBV2 and TRBJ2-3; D unresolved. V lost 3 bases and J 0 bases, leaving 10 bases between the germline ends. This CDR3 is 15 amino acids long. Looked up from germline, CDR1 is SNHLY and CDR2 is FYNNEI.

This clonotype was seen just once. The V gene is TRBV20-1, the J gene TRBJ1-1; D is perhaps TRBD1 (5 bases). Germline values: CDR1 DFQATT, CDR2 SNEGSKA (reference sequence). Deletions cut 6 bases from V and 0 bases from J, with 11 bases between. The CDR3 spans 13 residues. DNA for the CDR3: TGCAGTGCGGTACAGGTCTTGAACACTGAAGCTTTCTTT. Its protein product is CSAVQVLNTEAFF.

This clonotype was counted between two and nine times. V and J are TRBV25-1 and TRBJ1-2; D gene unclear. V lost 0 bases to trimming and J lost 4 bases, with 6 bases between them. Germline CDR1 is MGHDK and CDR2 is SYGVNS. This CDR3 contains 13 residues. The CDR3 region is CASSEYNLYGYTF. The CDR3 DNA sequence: TGTGCCAGCAGTGAATATAACCTCTATGGCTACACCTTC.

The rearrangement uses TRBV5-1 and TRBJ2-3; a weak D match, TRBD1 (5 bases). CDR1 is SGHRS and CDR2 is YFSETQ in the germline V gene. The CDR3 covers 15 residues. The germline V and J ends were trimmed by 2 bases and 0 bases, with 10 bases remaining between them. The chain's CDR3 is CASSFGASSTDTQYF. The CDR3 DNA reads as TGCGCCAGCAGCTTTGGGGCCTCTAGCACAGATACGCAGTATTTT.

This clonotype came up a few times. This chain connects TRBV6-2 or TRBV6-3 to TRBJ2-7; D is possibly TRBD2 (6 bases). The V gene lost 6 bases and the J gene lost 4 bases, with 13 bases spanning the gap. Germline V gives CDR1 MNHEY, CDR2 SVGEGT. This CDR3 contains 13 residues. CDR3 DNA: TGTGCCAGCAGCCGACGGAGGGAATACGAGCAGTACTTC. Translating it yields CASSRRREYEQYF.

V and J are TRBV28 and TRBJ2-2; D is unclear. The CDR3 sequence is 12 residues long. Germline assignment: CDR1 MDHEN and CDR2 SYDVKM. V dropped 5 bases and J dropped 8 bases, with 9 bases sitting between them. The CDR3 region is CASSPRFGELFF. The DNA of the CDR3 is TGTGCCAGCAGTCCTCGATTTGGGGAGCTGTTTTTT.

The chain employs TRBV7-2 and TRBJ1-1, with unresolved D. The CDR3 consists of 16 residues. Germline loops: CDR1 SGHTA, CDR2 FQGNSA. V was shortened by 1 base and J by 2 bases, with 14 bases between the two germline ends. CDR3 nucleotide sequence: TGTGCCAGCAGCTTAGTTCCCCAGGTAGGAAACACTGAAGCTTTCTTT. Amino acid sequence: CASSLVPQVGNTEAFF.

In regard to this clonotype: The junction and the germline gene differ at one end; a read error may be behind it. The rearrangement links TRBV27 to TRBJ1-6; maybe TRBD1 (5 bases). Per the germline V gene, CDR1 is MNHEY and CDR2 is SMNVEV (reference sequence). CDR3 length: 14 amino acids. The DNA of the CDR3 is TGTGCCAGCACCAGGGCGGCGGATAGTTCACCCCCCCACTTT. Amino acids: CASTRAADSSPPHF.

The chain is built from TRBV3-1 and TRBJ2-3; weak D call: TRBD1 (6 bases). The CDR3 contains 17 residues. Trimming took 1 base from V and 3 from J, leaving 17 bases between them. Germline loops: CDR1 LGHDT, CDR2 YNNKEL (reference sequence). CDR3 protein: CASSQGVGGFGTDTQYF. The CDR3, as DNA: TGTGCCAGCAGCCAAGGGGTTGGGGGCTTTGGGACAGATACGCAGTATTTT.

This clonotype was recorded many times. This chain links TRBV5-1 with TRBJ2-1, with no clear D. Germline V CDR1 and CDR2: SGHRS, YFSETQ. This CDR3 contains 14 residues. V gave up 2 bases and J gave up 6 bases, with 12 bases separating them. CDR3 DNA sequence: TGCGCCAGCAGCTTTGCGGCAGCGATCAATGAGCAGTTCTTC. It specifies CASSFAAAINEQFF.

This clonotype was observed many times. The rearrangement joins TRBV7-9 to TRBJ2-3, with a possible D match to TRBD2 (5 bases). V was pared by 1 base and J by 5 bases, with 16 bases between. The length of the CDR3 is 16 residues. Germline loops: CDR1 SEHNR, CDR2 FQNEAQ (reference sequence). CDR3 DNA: TGTGCCAGCAGCTTAGAGGCGGACGTAGCGAGAGATACGCAGTATTTT. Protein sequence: CASSLEADVARDTQYF.

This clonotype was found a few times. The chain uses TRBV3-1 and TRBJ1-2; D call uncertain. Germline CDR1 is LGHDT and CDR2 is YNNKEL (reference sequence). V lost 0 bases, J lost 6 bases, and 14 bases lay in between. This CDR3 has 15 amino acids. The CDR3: CASSQDGRLVNGYTF. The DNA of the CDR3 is TGTGCCAGCAGCCAAGATGGCCGCCTAGTGAATGGCTACACCTTC.

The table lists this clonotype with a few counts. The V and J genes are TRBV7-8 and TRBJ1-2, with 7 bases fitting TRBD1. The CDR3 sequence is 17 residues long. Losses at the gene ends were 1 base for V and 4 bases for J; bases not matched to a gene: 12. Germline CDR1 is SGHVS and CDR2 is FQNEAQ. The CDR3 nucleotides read TGTGCCAGCAGCTTAGGGTTTAAGACAGGGAGTACCTATGGCTACACCTTC. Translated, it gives CASSLGFKTGSTYGYTF.